These T cell receptor beta chains were read from a single sample in a study of blood T cell repertoires in COVID-19. Only in-frame clones appear in the TCRdb table, and some are missing; sequencing was by immunoSEQ multiplex PCR. This table has around 250,000 clones, approximately 85% appearing once. Sequenced material: PBMCs or T cells enriched from blood (not recorded which). The receptors derive from a woman aged 50 to 65 who had recovered from COVID-19. CDR3s include the opening cysteine and the closing phenylalanine or tryptophan.

J	V	CDR3
TRBJ2-1	TRBV3-1/TRBV3-2	CASSQDTLAVEQFF
TRBJ2-1	TRBV29-1	CSAAAGGAGYNEQFF
TRBJ2-1	TRBV11-2	CASSLGGGSFSNEQFF
TRBJ1-2	TRBV2	CASRIGGVQDRGVYGYTF
TRBJ2-1	TRBV4-1	CASSQDISASGEQFF
TRBJ1-1	TRBV28	CASSGGGRDTEAFF
TRBJ2-7	TRBV10-3	CAISGLRDEQYF
TRBJ2-7	TRBV9	CASSAGLAGVHEQYF
TRBJ1-3	TRBV5-1	CASSLSTGGNTIYF
TRBJ2-1	TRBV4-1	CASSPSGRSYNEQFF
TRBJ1-1	TRBV12-3/TRBV12-4	CASSLGAYTEAFF
TRBJ2-2	TRBV5-4	CASSPWSGQGRTGELFF
TRBJ2-1	TRBV30	CACGGRADDEQFF
TRBJ2-7	TRBV28	CASRRGQGTYEQYF
TRBJ2-1	TRBV19	CASSLGTSEPYNEQFF
TRBJ2-7	TRBV28	CATLGRGISHEQYF